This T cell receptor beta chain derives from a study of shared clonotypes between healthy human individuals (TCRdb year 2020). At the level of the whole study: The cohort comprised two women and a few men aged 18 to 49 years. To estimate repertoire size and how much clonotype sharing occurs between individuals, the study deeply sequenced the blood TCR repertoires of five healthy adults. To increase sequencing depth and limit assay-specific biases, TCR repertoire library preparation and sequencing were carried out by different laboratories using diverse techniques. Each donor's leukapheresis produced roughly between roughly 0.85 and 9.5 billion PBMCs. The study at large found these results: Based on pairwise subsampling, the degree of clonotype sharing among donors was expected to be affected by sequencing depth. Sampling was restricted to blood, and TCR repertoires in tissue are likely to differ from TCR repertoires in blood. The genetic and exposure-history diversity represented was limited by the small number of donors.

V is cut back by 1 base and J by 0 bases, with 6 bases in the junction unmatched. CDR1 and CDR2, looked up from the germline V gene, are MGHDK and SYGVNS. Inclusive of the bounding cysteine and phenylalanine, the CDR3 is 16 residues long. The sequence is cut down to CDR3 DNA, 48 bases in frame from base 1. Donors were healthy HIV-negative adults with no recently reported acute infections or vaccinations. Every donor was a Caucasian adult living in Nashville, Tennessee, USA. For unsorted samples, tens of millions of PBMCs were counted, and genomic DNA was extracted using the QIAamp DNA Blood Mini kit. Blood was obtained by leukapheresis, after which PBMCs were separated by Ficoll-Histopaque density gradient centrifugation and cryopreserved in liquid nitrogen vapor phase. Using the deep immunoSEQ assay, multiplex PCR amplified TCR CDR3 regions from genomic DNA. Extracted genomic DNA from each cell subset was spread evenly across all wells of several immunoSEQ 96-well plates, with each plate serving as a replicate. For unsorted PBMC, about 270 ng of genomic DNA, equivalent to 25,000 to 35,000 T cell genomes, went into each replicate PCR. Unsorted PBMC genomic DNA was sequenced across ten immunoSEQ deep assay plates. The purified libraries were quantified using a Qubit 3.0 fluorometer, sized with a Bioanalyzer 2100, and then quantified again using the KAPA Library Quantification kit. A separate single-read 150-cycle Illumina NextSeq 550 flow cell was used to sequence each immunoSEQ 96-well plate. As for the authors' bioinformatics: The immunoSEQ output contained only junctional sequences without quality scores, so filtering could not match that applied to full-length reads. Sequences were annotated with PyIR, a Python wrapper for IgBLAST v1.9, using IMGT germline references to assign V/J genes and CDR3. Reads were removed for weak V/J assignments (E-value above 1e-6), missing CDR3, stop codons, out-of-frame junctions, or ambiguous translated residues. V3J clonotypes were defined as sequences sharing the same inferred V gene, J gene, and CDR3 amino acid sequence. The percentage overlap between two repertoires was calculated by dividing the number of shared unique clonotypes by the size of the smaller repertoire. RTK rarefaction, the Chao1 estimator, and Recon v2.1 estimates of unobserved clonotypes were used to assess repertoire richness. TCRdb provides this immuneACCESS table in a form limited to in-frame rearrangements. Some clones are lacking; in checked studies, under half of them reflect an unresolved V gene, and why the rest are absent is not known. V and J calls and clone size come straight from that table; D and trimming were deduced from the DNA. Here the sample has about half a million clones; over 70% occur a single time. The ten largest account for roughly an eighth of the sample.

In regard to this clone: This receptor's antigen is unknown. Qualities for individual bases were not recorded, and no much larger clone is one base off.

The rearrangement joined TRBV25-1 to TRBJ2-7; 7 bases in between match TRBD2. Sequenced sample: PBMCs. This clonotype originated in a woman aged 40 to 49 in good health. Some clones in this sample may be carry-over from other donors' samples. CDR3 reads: CASSEWGAGASYEQYF. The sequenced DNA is TGTGCCAGCAGTGAATGGGGTGCGGGAGCCTCCTACGAGCAGTACTTC.